These 30 T cell receptor beta chains share one sample of origin, sequenced in a study of blood T cell repertoires in COVID-19. Some clones are missing from TCRdb's copy, which holds only in-frame ones; the method was immunoSEQ multiplex PCR. The sample carries about 210,000 clones, under 90% recorded once. What was sequenced was peripheral blood. Every receptor here comes from a woman of 80 years or more with COVID-19, enrolled during active disease.

V usage is TRBV24-1 and J usage is TRBJ2-5; 7 bases fit TRBD1. CDR1 and CDR2 (germline): KGHDR, SFDVKD. V dropped 4 bases and J dropped 1; count of bases not matched to a gene: 2. The CDR3 runs to 14 residues. The CDR3, as DNA: TGTGCCACCAGTGAGTGGGACAGCCAAGAGACCCAGTACTTC. Its protein product is CATSEWDSQETQYF.

In this sample, this clone turned up once. The chain recombines TRBV2 with TRBJ1-2; possible D gene TRBD1, 5 bases. Germline V gene data show CDR1 as SNHLY and CDR2 as FYNNEI. V was pared by 2 bases and J by 7 bases, with 14 bases between. The CDR3 totals 14 residues. The CDR3 region has the DNA TGTGCCAGCAGTGAACTTGTCAGGGAAGGTGGCTACACCTTC. Translating it yields CASSELVREGGYTF.

The chain couples TRBV28 to TRBJ1-5; 9 bases fit TRBD1. Trimming at V came to 5 bases and at J to 7 bases, leaving 6 bases not matched to a gene. From germline, CDR1 is MDHEN and CDR2 SYDVKM. The CDR3 is 14 residues long. CDR3 sequence (DNA): TGTGCCAGCAGTGTCGGGACAGGGTACCAGCCCCAGCATTTT. The encoded protein is CASSVGTGYQPQHF.

This chain links TRBV18 with TRBJ2-2, with D possibly being TRBD2 (6 bases). The CDR3 runs 15 residues. V was shortened by 3 bases and J by 4 bases, with 12 bases between the two germline ends. Germline assignment: CDR1 KGHSH and CDR2 LQKENI. The CDR3 DNA is TGTGCCAGCTCACCCGGGACTTCTAGCACCGGGGAGCTGTTTTTT. Residues: CASSPGTSSTGELFF.

The CDR3 region is CASSLGPVNTEAFF. DNA for the CDR3: TGCGCCAGCAGCTTGGGGCCAGTGAACACTGAAGCTTTCTTT. The chain combines TRBV5-1 with TRBJ1-1; D unresolved. CDR3 size: 14 residues. Germline lookup yields CDR1 SGHRS and CDR2 YFSETQ. Trimming took 0 bases from V and 0 from J, leaving 6 bases between them.

The V and J genes are TRBV5-4 and TRBJ2-4; TRBD2 aligns across 12 bases. With 4 bases clipped from V and 4 bases from J, the junction kept 3 bases outside the gene matches. Germline CDR1 and CDR2: SGHNT and YYREEE (reference sequence). CDR3 length: 15 amino acids. CDR3: CASSRTSGDKNIQYF. In nucleotides, the CDR3 is TGTGCCAGCAGCCGGACTAGCGGGGATAAAAACATTCAGTACTTC.

In this sample, this clone turned up once. The chain couples TRBV6-5 to TRBJ1-4; 8 bases map to TRBD1. V dropped 4 bases and J dropped 7; count of bases not matched to a gene: 8. Germline CDR1 reads MNHEY; CDR2 reads SVGAGI. CDR3 size: 15 residues. The chain's CDR3 is CASSSRTGSSEKLFF. CDR3 coding DNA: TGTGCCAGCAGTTCCCGGACAGGGTCTAGTGAAAAACTGTTTTTT.

J is TRBJ2-7 and V is TRBV10-3; perhaps TRBD2 as D (6 bases). V lost 3 bases to trimming and J lost 0 bases, with 12 bases between them. CDR1 ENHRY and CDR2 SYGVKD come from the germline V gene. There are 15 residues in the CDR3. The CDR3 region is CAISDGGASSYEQYV. CDR3 bases: TGTGCCATCAGTGACGGCGGGGCAAGCTCCTACGAGCAGTACGTC.

The chain is built from TRBV18 and TRBJ2-1, with 7 positions matching TRBD1. The V gene end was trimmed by 0 bases and the J gene end by 2 bases; junction bases not matched to a gene: 4. This CDR3 contains 16 residues. Looked up from germline, CDR1 is KGHSH and CDR2 is LQKENI. The CDR3 region is CASSPPNRGPYNEQFF. CDR3 DNA: TGTGCCAGCTCACCACCTAACAGGGGACCCTACAATGAGCAGTTCTTC.

This chain uses TRBV6-5 with TRBJ2-2; no clear D gene. V dropped 6 bases and J dropped 4 bases, with 9 bases sitting between them. The length of the CDR3 is 13 residues. CDR1 and CDR2 (germline): MNHEY, SVGAGI. The CDR3 protein is CASRVPSTGELFF. The CDR3 DNA reads as TGTGCCAGCAGGGTACCCAGCACCGGGGAGCTGTTTTTT.

In its sample, this clone was seen a few times. The rearrangement joins TRBV6-6 to TRBJ2-1; tentatively, D is TRBD2 (5 bases). Deletions cut 7 bases from V and 0 bases from J, with 10 bases between. There are 14 residues in the CDR3. CDR1 and CDR2 (germline): MNHNY, SVGAGI (reference sequence). The CDR3 is CASTGGSSYNEQFF. CDR3 sequence (DNA): TGTGCCAGCACCGGTGGGAGCTCCTACAATGAGCAGTTCTTC.

This chain joins TRBV7-6 and TRBJ2-3; D is ambiguous. The CDR3 extends over 11 amino acids. Germline V lookup: CDR1 SGHVS, CDR2 FNYEAQ. V lost 4 bases and J lost 3, with 2 bases in between. This CDR3 reads CASSSTDTQYF. The CDR3 nucleotides read TGTGCCAGCAGCTCAACAGATACGCAGTATTTT.

This rearrangement joins TRBV2 to TRBJ1-2; 12 bases match TRBD1. J lost 4 bases, V lost 1 base, and 1 base had no gene match. CDR1 and CDR2 from the germline V gene are SNHLY and FYNNEI. CDR3 length: 15 amino acids. As DNA, the CDR3 is TGTGCCAGCAGTGAAGGGGGACAGGGGGCCTATGGCTACACCTTC. Its translation: CASSEGGQGAYGYTF. Looking up the rest from reference TRBV2 and TRBJ1-2 gives the full variable domain: EPEVTQTPSHQVTQMGQEVILRCVPISNHLYFYWYRQILGQKVEFLVSFYNNEISEKSEIFDDQFSVERPDGSNFTLKIRSTKLEDSAMYFCASSEGGQGAYGYTFGSGTRLTVV.

V gene TRBV2 combines with J gene TRBJ2-5; 14 bases fit TRBD2. CDR3 length equals 17 residues. CDR1 and CDR2 from the germline V gene are SNHLY and FYNNEI. The ends lost 6 bases at V and 4 bases at J; junction bases unmatched: 10. The CDR3 coding sequence is TGTGCCAGCAGGGGACTAGCGGGGGATATTACCGGAGAGACCCAGTACTTC. Amino acid sequence: CASRGLAGDITGETQYF.

The gene calls are TRBV7-9 and TRBJ2-1; TRBD2 aligns across 12 bases. The CDR3 totals 15 residues. The J segment lost 12 bases and the V segment lost 1 base, leaving 7 bases of the junction unmatched. Germline-derived CDR1 and CDR2 are SEHNR and FQNEAQ (reference sequence). CDR3: CASSLGLAGGPGQFF. In DNA form, the CDR3 reads TGTGCCAGCAGCTTAGGGCTAGCGGGGGGGCCTGGGCAGTTCTTC.

The chain uses TRBV28 and TRBJ2-4; 7 bases line up with TRBD1. The CDR3 covers 16 residues. J was trimmed by 0 bases and V by 8 bases; bases with no gene match: 10. The germline V gene encodes CDR1 MDHEN and CDR2 SYDVKM. CDR3 bases: TGTGCCAGCCTAAGGGGGACAGACTTAGCCAAAAACATTCAGTACTTC. Its protein product is CASLRGTDLAKNIQYF.

This clone was picked up one time. This sequence joins TRBV19 and TRBJ1-1; 8 bases line up with TRBD1. V gave up 5 bases and J gave up 7 bases; unmatched junction bases: 3. Looked up from germline, CDR1 is LNHDA and CDR2 is SQIVND (reference sequence). This CDR3 comprises 12 residues. CDR3 DNA: TGTGCCAGTAGTTCTGGACAGGGTGAAGCTTTCTTT. It translates to CASSSGQGEAFF.

This rearrangement joins TRBV4-2 to TRBJ1-5; the match to TRBD1 covers 7 bases. This CDR3 region has 14 residues. Germline values: CDR1 LGHNA, CDR2 YNFKEQ. The V and J ends lost 4 bases and 7 bases, in that order; junction bases with no gene match: 7. CDR3 bases: TGTGCCAGCAGCCTAGGGACAGAACAACAGCCCCAGCATTTT. Its translation: CASSLGTEQQPQHF.

The chain joins TRBV5-6 to TRBJ2-3; 10 nucleotides match TRBD2. Germline CDR1 reads SGHDT; CDR2 reads YYEEEE. V trimming: 6 bases; J trimming: 6 bases; junction bases outside the gene matches: 13. The CDR3 is 16 amino acids. CDR3 loop: CASTIAIAGGLDTQYF. The CDR3 nucleotides read TGTGCCAGCACCATTGCTATAGCGGGGGGCCTGGATACGCAGTATTTT. Full variable domain (outside the CDR3, taken from reference TRBV5-6 and TRBJ2-3): DAGVTQSPTHLIKTRGQQVTLRCSPKSGHDTVSWYQQALGQGPQFIFQYYEEEERQRGNFPDRFSGHQFPNYSSELNVNALLLGDSALYLCASTIAIAGGLDTQYFGPGTRLTVL.

The V gene is TRBV7-8, the J gene TRBJ1-6, with a possible D match to TRBD1 (6 bases). The length of the CDR3 is 16 residues. CDR1 is SGHVS, CDR2 FQNEAQ, per germline. The ends were cut back, 5 bases at V and 7 bases at J, with 18 bases in the middle. DNA of the CDR3: TGTGCCAGCAGCCGAGAACAGGGTGGGGTAAATTCACCCCTCCACTTT. Protein: CASSREQGGVNSPLHF. The variable domain in full, with the rest retrieved from reference TRBV7-8 and TRBJ1-6, is GAGVSQSPRYKVAKRGQDVALRCDPISGHVSLFWYQQALGQGPEFLTYFQNEAQLDKSGLPSDRFFAERPEGSVSTLKIQRTQQEDSAVYLCASSREQGGVNSPLHFGNGTRLTVT.

The chain is built from TRBV6-5 and TRBJ2-2; D is uncertain. CDR1 MNHEY and CDR2 SVGAGI come from the germline V gene. Trimming cost V 7 bases and J 4 bases, with 13 bases left between them. The CDR3 length is 14 residues. In nucleotides, the CDR3 is TGTGCCAGCATGTGGGCAGGTTCCACCGGGGAGCTGTTTTTT. Its translation: CASMWAGSTGELFF.

V usage is TRBV19 and J usage is TRBJ1-5; 11 nucleotides match TRBD1. Trimming took 6 bases from V and 4 from J; bases not matched to a gene: 5. The CDR3 is 15 amino acids. Germline lookup yields CDR1 LNHDA and CDR2 SQIVND (reference sequence). CDR3 nucleotides: TGTGCCAGTAGAACCGGACAGGGGGCGAATCAGCCCCAGCATTTT. It yields the protein CASRTGQGANQPQHF.

The chain links TRBV4-1 to TRBJ2-5; D may be TRBD2 (5 bases). The CDR3 is 13 residues long. Germline V gives CDR1 MGHRA, CDR2 YSYEKL. Trimming took 0 bases from V and 7 from J, leaving 9 bases between them. The CDR3 region has the DNA TGCGCCAGCAGCCAAGAGCCGGGATGGACCCAGTACTTC. It translates to CASSQEPGWTQYF.

The genes are TRBV19 and TRBJ2-4; TRBD1 matches 7 bases. V shed 9 bases and J 1 base; nucleotides not matched to a gene: 9. The CDR3 loop spans 15 amino acids. Per the germline V gene, CDR1 is LNHDA and CDR2 is SQIVND (reference sequence). The CDR3 nucleotides read TGTGCCAGCAGGGGGTGGGGTACGGCCAAAAACATTCAGTACTTC. Amino acids: CASRGWGTAKNIQYF.

This rearrangement joins TRBV6-1 to TRBJ1-5; unclear D gene. Germline V gene lookup returns CDR1 MNHNS and CDR2 SASEGT. V lost 1 base, J lost 11 bases, and 9 bases lay in between. The CDR3 is 12 residues long. The CDR3 nucleotides are TGTGCCAGCAGTGAAGGGTTTCGGGCCCAGCATTTT. It yields the protein CASSEGFRAQHF.

This clone was detected once. The chain combines TRBV28 with TRBJ2-3; a weak D match, TRBD1 (6 bases). CDR3 size: 15 residues. Trimming took 3 bases from V and 5 from J, leaving 15 bases between them. CDR1 is MDHEN, CDR2 SYDVKM, per germline. This CDR3 is CASSLGTTAGDTQYF. The CDR3 DNA sequence: TGTGCCAGCAGTTTGGGGACAACAGCAGGAGATACGCAGTATTTT.

CDR3: CASSLVANTEAFF. Written as DNA, the CDR3 is TGCGCCAGCAGCTTAGTGGCGAACACTGAAGCTTTCTTT. J is TRBJ1-1 and V is TRBV5-1; D call uncertain. The germline V and J ends were trimmed by 2 bases and 1 base, with 6 bases remaining between them. CDR1 and CDR2 from the germline V gene are SGHRS and YFSETQ. The CDR3 contains 13 residues.

The chain links TRBV3-1 (or the pseudogene TRBV3-2) to TRBJ1-2, with D tentatively TRBD1 (5 bases). This CDR3 has 13 residues. Per the germline V gene, CDR1 is LGHDT and CDR2 is YNNKEL (reference sequence). Trimming pared 2 bases from V and 10 bases from J, leaving 14 bases between. The CDR3 reads CASSQKGGVFYTF. CDR3 bases: TGTGCCAGCAGCCAAAAGGGAGGGGTATTCTACACCTTC.

In its sample, this clone was seen once. This chain joins TRBV19 and TRBJ1-5; 9 bases are a match to TRBD1. The CDR3 length is 18 residues. V trimming: 1 base; J trimming: 6 bases; junction bases outside the gene matches: 13. Germline assignment: CDR1 LNHDA and CDR2 SQIVND (reference sequence). CDR3 DNA sequence: TGTGCCAGTAGTATAGGCCCCCGCGCAGGGACAGGGATTCAGCCCCAGCATTTT. It is translated as CASSIGPRAGTGIQPQHF.

The chain employs TRBV6-2 or TRBV6-3 and TRBJ2-7; 12 nucleotides match TRBD1. The J segment lost 3 bases and the V segment lost 5 bases, leaving 5 bases of the junction unmatched. Per germline, CDR1 MNHEY and CDR2 SVGEGT. The CDR3 spans 15 residues. CDR3 region: CASSTRDRGLYEQYF. CDR3 DNA: TGTGCCAGCAGTACCCGGGACAGGGGGCTCTACGAGCAGTACTTC.